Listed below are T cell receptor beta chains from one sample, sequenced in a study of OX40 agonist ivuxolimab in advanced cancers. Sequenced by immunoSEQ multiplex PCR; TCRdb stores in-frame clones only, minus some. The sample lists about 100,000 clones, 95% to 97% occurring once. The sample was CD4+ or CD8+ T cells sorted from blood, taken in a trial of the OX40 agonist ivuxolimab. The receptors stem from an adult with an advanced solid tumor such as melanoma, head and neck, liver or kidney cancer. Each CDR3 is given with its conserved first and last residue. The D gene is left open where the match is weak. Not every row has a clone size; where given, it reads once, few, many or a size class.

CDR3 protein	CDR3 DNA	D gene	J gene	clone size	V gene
CASSQQVNEQFF	TGTGCCAGCAGTCAACAGGTGAATGAGCAGTTCTTC	.	TRBJ2-1	.	TRBV27
CGSQGTGPGELFF	TGCGGCAGCCAAGGGACAGGCCCCGGAGAGCTGTTTTTT	TRBD1	TRBJ2-2	.	TRBV4-1
CASSKGKSDDSPLHF	TGTGCCAGCAGCAAAGGCAAGTCAGACGATTCACCCCTCCACTTT	.	TRBJ1-6	.	TRBV21-1
CASSLDPGQETQYF	TGTGCCAGCAGCTTGGATCCGGGTCAAGAGACCCAGTACTTC	.	TRBJ2-5	.	TRBV7-6
CASSYTGGNQPQHF	TGTGCCAGCAGCTACACAGGGGGCAATCAGCCCCAGCATTTT	TRBD1	TRBJ1-5	.	TRBV16
CASSLGGGAVNEQFF	TGTGCCAGCAGCTTGGGTGGAGGGGCAGTCAATGAGCAGTTCTTC	.	TRBJ2-1	.	TRBV5-6
CASSLLGVYYEQYF	TGTGCCAGCAGCCTCCTTGGAGTATACTACGAGCAGTACTTC	.	TRBJ2-7	.	TRBV13
CASRFDRDRGRDEQFF	TGTGCCAGCAGATTTGACCGGGACAGGGGGCGCGATGAGCAGTTCTTC	TRBD1	TRBJ2-1	.	TRBV7-9
CASTQVPGTNQPQHF	TGTGCCAGCACCCAAGTACCGGGGACCAATCAGCCCCAGCATTTT	.	TRBJ1-5	.	TRBV28
CASSEKAGLSYEQYF	TGCGCCAGCAGTGAGAAGGCAGGCCTCTCCTACGAGCAGTACTTC	.	TRBJ2-7	.	TRBV10-1
CASSLLAGENTGELFF	TGTGCCAGCAGCTTACTAGCGGGGGAGAACACCGGGGAGCTGTTTTTT	TRBD2	TRBJ2-2	.	TRBV5-6
CASSRTPSRNQPQHF	TGTGCCAGCAGCAGAACACCGAGTCGGAATCAGCCCCAGCATTTT	.	TRBJ1-5	.	TRBV9
CASSLGGRGYNEQFF	TGTGCCAGCAGCTTGGGCGGGCGGGGCTACAATGAGCAGTTCTTC	.	TRBJ2-1	.	TRBV5-6
CASSTDGTSYEQYF	TGTGCCAGCAGTACGGACGGGACTTCCTACGAGCAGTACTTC	.	TRBJ2-7	.	TRBV11-2
CASRQMNTEAFF	TGTGCCAGCAGACAGATGAACACTGAAGCTTTCTTT	.	TRBJ1-1	.	TRBV11-2
CASSEPSGRMEFF	TGTGCCAGCAGTGAACCCTCGGGCCGGATGGAGTTCTTC	.	TRBJ2-1	.	TRBV25-1
CAWSVPAGGYGYTF	TGTGCCTGGAGTGTACCAGCAGGGGGCTATGGCTACACCTTC	TRBD1	TRBJ1-2	.	TRBV30
CASSQGVGDNYGYTF	TGCGCCAGCAGCCAAGGGGTCGGGGATAACTATGGCTACACCTTC	.	TRBJ1-2	.	TRBV4-1
CASSLSGGSYEQYF	TGTGCCAGCAGTTTATCCGGCGGGTCCTACGAGCAGTACTTC	.	TRBJ2-7	.	TRBV27
CASSHKPGQGETEAFF	TGTGCCAGCAGTCACAAGCCAGGACAGGGAGAAACTGAAGCTTTCTTT	TRBD1	TRBJ1-1	.	TRBV7-8
CASSPWGGTAYEQYF	TGTGCCAGCAGCCCCTGGGGGGGGACAGCCTACGAGCAGTACTTC	.	TRBJ2-7	.	TRBV5-5
CASSLTGPNYGYTF	TGTGCCAGCAGTCTAACGGGACCCAACTATGGCTACACCTTC	.	TRBJ1-2	once	TRBV27
CASSLEGISYEQYF	TGCGCCAGCAGCTTGGAAGGGATTTCCTACGAGCAGTACTTC	.	TRBJ2-7	.	TRBV5-1
CASSYRTSPETQYF	TGTGCCAGCAGCTACCGGACTAGCCCAGAGACCCAGTACTTC	TRBD2	TRBJ2-5	.	TRBV7-9
CASSLSPNLQETQYF	TGTGCCAGCAGCTTAAGTCCGAACCTACAAGAGACCCAGTACTTC	.	TRBJ2-5	.	TRBV7-6
CASSTEGPPWKYF	TGTGCCAGCAGCACAGAGGGGCCTCCTTGGAAGTACTTC	.	TRBJ2-7	.	TRBV7-8
CASSTTLQGANEQFF	TGTGCCAGCAGTACGACGCTCCAGGGGGCGAATGAGCAGTTCTTC	TRBD1	TRBJ2-1	.	TRBV6-5
CASSSELEGGTEAFF	TGTGCCAGCAGCTCCGAACTAGAGGGAGGAACTGAAGCTTTCTTT	.	TRBJ1-1	once	TRBV13
CATSSDGRTIEAFF	TGTGCCACCAGCAGTGACGGTAGAACAATTGAAGCTTTCTTT	.	TRBJ1-1	.	TRBV15
CASSLAGEDYEQYF	TGTGCCAGCAGTTTAGCGGGAGAGGACTACGAGCAGTACTTC	TRBD2	TRBJ2-7	.	TRBV27
CACGTGTYEQYF	TGTGCCTGCGGGACAGGGACCTACGAGCAGTACTTC	TRBD1	TRBJ2-7	.	TRBV30
CASSSRDYEQYF	TGTGCCAGCAGCAGCAGGGATTACGAGCAGTACTTC	.	TRBJ2-7	.	TRBV7-8
CASSPLTSRETQYF	TGTGCCAGCAGCCCCTTGACTAGCAGAGAGACCCAGTACTTC	TRBD2	TRBJ2-5	.	TRBV7-9
CALRQSTDTQYF	TGTGCCTTGAGACAGAGCACAGATACGCAGTATTTT	.	TRBJ2-3	.	TRBV7-9
CASRDSYEQYF	TGTGCCAGCAGGGACTCCTACGAGCAGTACTTC	.	TRBJ2-7	once	TRBV7-9
CASSDEAPGQGGYEQYF	TGTGCCAGCAGTGATGAGGCCCCGGGACAGGGAGGATACGAGCAGTACTTC	TRBD1	TRBJ2-7	.	TRBV2
CASSFQETQYF	TGTGCCAGCAGCTTCCAAGAGACCCAGTACTTC	.	TRBJ2-5	.	TRBV28
CASSRTNTDTQYF	TGCGCCAGCAGCCGGACCAACACAGATACGCAGTATTTT	.	TRBJ2-3	.	TRBV4-1
CASSRGTGNSPLHF	TGTGCCAGCAGCCGCGGGACAGGGAATTCACCCCTCCACTTT	TRBD1	TRBJ1-6	.	TRBV11-2
CASSPIRQDSNQPQHF	TGTGCCAGCTCACCAATCAGACAGGATAGCAATCAGCCCCAGCATTTT	.	TRBJ1-5	.	TRBV18
CASSLPGSEAFF	TGTGCCAGCAGCCTACCTGGATCTGAAGCTTTCTTT	.	TRBJ1-1	.	TRBV7-9
CASSHRDRPYEQYF	TGTGCCAGCAGTCACAGGGACAGGCCTTACGAGCAGTACTTC	TRBD1	TRBJ2-7	.	TRBV7-9
CASSQLEGVGNIQYF	TGCGCCAGCAGCCAGCTCGAGGGCGTGGGAAACATTCAGTACTTC	.	TRBJ2-4	.	TRBV4-1
CASSKTGGYEQFF	TGTGCCAGCAGCAAGACAGGTGGCTATGAGCAGTTCTTC	.	TRBJ2-1	.	TRBV28